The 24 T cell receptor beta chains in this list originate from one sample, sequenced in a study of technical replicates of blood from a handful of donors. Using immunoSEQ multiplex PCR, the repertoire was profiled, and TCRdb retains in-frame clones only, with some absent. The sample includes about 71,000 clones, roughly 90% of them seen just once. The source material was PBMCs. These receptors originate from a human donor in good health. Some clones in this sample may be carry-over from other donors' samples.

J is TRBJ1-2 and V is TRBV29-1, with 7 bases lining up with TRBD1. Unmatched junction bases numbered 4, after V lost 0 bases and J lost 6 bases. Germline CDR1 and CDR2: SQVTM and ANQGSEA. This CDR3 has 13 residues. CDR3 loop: CSVEEPDRDGYTF. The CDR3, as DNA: TGCAGCGTTGAAGAACCCGACAGGGATGGCTACACCTTC.

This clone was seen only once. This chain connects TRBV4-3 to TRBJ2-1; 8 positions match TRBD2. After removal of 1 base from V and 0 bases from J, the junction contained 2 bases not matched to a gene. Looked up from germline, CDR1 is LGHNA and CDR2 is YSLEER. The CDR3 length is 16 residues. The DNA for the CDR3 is TGCGCCAGCAGCCAAGTAGCGGGGAGCTCCTACAATGAGCAGTTCTTC. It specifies CASSQVAGSSYNEQFF.

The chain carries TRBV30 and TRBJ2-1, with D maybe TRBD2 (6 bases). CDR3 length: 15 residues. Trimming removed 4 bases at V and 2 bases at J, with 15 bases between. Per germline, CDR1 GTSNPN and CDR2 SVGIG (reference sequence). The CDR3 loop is CAWNPSGLTYNEQFF. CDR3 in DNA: TGTGCCTGGAACCCAAGCGGGCTTACCTACAATGAGCAGTTCTTC.

The DNA of the CDR3 is TGCAGCGTTGAAAGGCTGGAGACCGGCTCACGGAACGAGCAGTACTTC. The encoded protein is CSVERLETGSRNEQYF. The rearrangement links TRBV29-1 to TRBJ2-7; unclear D gene. This CDR3 spans 16 amino acids. Germline V CDR1 and CDR2: SQVTM, ANQGSEA. The V end lost 2 bases, the J end lost 5 bases, and 22 bases lay between the germline ends.

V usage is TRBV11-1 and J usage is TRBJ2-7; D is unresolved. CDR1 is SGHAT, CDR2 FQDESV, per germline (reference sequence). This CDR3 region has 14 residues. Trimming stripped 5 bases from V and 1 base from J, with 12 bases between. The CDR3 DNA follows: TGTGCCAGCAGCCTAGGCGGTGGGTCCTACGAGCAGTACTTC. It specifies CASSLGGGSYEQYF.

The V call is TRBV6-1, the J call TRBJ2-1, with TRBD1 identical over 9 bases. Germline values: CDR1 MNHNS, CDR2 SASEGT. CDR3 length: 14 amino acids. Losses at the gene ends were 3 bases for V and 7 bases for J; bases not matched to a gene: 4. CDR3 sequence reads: CASSDNRGRNEQFF. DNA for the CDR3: TGTGCCAGCAGTGACAACAGGGGGCGTAATGAGCAGTTCTTC.

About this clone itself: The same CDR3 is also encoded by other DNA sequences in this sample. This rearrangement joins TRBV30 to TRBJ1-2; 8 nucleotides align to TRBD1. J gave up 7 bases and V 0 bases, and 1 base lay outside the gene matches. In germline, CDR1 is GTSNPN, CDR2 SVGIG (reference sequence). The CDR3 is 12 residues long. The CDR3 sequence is CAWSVTGAGYTF. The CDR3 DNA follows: TGTGCCTGGAGTGTGACAGGGGCTGGCTACACCTTC.

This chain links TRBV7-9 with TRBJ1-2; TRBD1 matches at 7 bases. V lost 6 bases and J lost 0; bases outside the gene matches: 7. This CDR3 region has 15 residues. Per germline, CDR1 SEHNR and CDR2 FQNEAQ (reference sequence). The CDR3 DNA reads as TGTGCCAGCAGTCATGGGACAGAAGCTAACTATGGCTACACCTTC. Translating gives CASSHGTEANYGYTF. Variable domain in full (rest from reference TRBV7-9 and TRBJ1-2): DTGVSQNPRHKITKRGQNVTFRCDPISEHNRLYWYRQTLGQGPEFLTYFQNEAQLEKSRLLSDRFSAERPKGSFSTLEIQRTEQGDSAMYLCASSHGTEANYGYTFGSGTRLTVV.

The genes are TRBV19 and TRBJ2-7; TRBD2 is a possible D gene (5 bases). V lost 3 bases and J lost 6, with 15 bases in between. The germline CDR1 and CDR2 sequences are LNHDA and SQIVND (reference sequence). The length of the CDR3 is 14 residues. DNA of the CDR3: TGTGCCAGTAGTATCCGGACTGGCTCCGGCGAGCAGTACTTC. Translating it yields CASSIRTGSGEQYF.

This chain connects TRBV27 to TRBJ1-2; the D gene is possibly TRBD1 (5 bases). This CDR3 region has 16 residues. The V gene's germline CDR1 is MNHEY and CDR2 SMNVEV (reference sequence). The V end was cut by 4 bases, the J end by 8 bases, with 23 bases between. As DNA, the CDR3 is TGTGCCAGCAGTTCTCAACCTGTGACAGCTCCCGGGGGCTACACCTTC. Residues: CASSSQPVTAPGGYTF.

The CDR3 nucleotides read TGTGCCTGGTCGGGACTAGCGGGCTCCGACACAGATACGCAGTATTTT. Translating gives CAWSGLAGSDTDTQYF. The chain carries TRBV30 and TRBJ2-3, with 12 positions matching TRBD2. The CDR3 totals 16 residues. Per the germline V gene, CDR1 is GTSNPN and CDR2 is SVGIG (reference sequence). With 5 bases clipped from V and 2 bases from J, the junction kept 8 bases outside the gene matches.

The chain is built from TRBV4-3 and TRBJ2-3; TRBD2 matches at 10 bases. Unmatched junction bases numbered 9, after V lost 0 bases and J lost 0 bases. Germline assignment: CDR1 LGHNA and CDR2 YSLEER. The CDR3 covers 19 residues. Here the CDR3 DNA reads TGCGCCAGCAGCCAAGATTGGGGGCGACTAGCGGGTAGCACAGATACGCAGTATTTT. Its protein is CASSQDWGRLAGSTDTQYF.

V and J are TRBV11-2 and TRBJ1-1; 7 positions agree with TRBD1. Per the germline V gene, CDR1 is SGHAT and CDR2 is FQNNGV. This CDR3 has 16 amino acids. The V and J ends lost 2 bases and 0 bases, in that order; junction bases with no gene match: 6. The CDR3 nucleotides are TGTGCCAGCAGCTTAAGATTTGGGACAGTGAACACTGAAGCTTTCTTT. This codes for CASSLRFGTVNTEAFF.

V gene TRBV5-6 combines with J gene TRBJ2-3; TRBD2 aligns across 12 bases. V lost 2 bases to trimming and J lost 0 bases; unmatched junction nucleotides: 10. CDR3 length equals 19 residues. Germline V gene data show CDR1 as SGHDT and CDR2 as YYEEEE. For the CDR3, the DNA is TGTGCCAGCAGCTTTTGGACTAGCGGGGACCCCTCTAGCACAGATACGCAGTATTTT. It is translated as CASSFWTSGDPSSTDTQYF.

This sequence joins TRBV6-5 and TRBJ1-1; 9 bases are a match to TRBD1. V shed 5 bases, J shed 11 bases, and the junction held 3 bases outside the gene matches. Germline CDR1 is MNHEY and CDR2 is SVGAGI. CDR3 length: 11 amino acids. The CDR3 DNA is TGTGCCAGCAGTGGGACAGGGTGGGCTTTCTTT. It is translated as CASSGTGWAFF.

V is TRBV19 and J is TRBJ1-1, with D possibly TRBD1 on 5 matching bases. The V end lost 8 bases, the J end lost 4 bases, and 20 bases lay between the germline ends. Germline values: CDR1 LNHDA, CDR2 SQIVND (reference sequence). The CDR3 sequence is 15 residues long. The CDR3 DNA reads TGTGCCAGTGGGAGGACGGACCGGAGGGGCACTGAAGCTTTCTTT. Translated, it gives CASGRTDRRGTEAFF.

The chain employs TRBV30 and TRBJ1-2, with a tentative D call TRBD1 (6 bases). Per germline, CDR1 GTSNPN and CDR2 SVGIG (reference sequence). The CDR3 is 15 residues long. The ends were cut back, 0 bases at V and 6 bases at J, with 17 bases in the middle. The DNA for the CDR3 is TGTGCCTGGAGTGTAGGGGACGCAGGGGTTGATGGCTACACCTTC. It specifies CAWSVGDAGVDGYTF.

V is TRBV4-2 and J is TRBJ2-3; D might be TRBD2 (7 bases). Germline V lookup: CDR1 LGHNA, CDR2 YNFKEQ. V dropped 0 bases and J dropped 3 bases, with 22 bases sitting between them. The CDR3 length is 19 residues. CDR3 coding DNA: TGTGCCAGCAGCCAAGATGGCCTCTCTAGGGGGGGCCTTACAGATACGCAGTATTTT. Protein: CASSQDGLSRGGLTDTQYF.

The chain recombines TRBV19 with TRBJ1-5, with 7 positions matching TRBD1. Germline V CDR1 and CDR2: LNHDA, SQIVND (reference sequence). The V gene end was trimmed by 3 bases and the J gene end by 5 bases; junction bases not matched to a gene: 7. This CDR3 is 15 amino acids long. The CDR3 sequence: CASSMYRGSDQPQHF. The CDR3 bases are TGTGCCAGTAGTATGTACAGGGGAAGTGATCAGCCCCAGCATTTT.

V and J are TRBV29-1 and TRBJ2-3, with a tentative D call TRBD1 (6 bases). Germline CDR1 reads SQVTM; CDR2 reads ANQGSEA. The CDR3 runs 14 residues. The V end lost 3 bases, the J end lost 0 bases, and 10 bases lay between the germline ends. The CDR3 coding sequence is TGCAGCGTTGAGTCGGGACACAGCACAGATACGCAGTATTTT. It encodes CSVESGHSTDTQYF.

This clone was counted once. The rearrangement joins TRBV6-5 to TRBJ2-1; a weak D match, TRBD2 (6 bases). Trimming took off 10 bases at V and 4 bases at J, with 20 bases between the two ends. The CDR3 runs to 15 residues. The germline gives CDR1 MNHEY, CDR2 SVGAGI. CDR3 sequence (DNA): TGTGCCACCCGATTAGCGGTCCGTAATTACAATGAGCAGTTCTTC. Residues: CATRLAVRNYNEQFF.

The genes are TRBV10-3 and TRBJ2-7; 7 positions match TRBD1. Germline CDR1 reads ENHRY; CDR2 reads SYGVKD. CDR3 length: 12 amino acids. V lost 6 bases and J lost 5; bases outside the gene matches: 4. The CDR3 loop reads CAIRAGGNEQYF. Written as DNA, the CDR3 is TGTGCCATCAGGGCAGGGGGAAACGAGCAGTACTTC.

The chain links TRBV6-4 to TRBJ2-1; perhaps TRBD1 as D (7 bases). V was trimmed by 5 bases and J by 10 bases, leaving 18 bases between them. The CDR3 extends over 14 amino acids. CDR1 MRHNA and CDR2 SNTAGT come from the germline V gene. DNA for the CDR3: TGTGCCAGCAGTAGCACAGGGGAGGTCAGGGAGCAGTTCTTC. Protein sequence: CASSSTGEVREQFF.

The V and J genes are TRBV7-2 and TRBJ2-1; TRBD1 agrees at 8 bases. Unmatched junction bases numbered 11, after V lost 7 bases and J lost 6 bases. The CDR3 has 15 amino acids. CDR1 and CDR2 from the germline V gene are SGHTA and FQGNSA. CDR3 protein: CASTPTRDRFNEQFF. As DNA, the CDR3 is TGTGCCAGCACTCCAACCCGGGACAGGTTCAATGAGCAGTTCTTC.